This T cell receptor beta chain was found in a study of T cells in Graves' hyperthyroidism and ophthalmopathy. Overall study: Upon initial diagnosis and before any treatment, peripheral blood was collected. Overall study results and limits: The majority of expanded thyroid clonotypes above 0.001 also appeared in blood.

Ten or more counts support this clonotype. Its cognate antigen is unknown. Clinical symptoms, serum thyroxine and TRAb, thyroid ultrasound and orbital computed tomography together formed the diagnostic basis. CDR1 and CDR2 (germline): DFQATT, SNEGSKA (reference sequence). The CDR3 is made up of 15 amino acids. Trimming at V came to 0 bases and at J to 4 bases, leaving 8 bases not matched to a gene. From RNA transcripts, TCR beta CDR3 regions were amplified. A set of HTBI primers served as the primers for a first-round RT-PCR of the TCR CDR3. TCRdb redid the calling of the multiplex PCR reads with MiXCR, one entry per CDR3 protein. This table has about half a million distinct CDR3 sequences, around 20% appearing once.

The sequenced sample was blood. This clonotype was sampled from a man aged 35-49 years with Graves' ophthalmopathy. The rearrangement links TRBV20-1 to TRBJ2-7, with 8 positions matching TRBD1. CDR3: CSARELQGVGYEQYF. CDR3 sequence (DNA): TGCAGTGCTAGAGAGCTACAGGGGGTGGGTTACGAGCAGTACTTC.